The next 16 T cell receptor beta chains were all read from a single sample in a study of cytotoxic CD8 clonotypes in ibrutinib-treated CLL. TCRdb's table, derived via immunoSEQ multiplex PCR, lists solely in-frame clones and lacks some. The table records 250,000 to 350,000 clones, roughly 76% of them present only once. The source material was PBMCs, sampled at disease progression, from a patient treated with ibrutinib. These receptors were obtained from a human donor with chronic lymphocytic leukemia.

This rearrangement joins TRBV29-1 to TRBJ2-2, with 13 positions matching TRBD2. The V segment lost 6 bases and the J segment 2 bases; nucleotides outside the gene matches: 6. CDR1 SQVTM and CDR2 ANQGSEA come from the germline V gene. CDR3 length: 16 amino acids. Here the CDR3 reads CSVKRLAGGNTGELFF. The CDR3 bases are TGCAGCGTCAAGCGACTAGCGGGAGGAAACACCGGGGAGCTGTTTTTT.

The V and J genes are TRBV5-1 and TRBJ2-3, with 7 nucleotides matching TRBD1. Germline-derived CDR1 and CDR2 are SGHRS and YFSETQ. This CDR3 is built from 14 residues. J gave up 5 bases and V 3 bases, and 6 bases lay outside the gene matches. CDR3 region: CASSWKDRRDTQYF. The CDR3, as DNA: TGCGCCAGCAGCTGGAAGGACAGGCGAGATACGCAGTATTTT.

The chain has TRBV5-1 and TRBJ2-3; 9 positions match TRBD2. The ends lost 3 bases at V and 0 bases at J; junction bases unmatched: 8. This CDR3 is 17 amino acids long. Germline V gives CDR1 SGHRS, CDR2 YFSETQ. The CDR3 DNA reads TGCGCCAGCAGCTCGGGACTAGCAGCCTCTAGCACAGATACGCAGTATTTT. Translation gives CASSSGLAASSTDTQYF.

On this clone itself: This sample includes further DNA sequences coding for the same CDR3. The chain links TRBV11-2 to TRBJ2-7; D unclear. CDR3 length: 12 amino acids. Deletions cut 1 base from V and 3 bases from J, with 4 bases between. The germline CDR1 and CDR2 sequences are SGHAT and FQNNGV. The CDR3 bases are TGTGCCAGCAGCTTAGGTAGCTACGAGCAGTACTTC. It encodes CASSLGSYEQYF. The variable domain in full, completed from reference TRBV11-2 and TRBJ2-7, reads EAGVAQSPRYKIIEKRQSVAFWCNPISGHATLYWYQQILGQGPKLLIQFQNNGVVDDSQLPKDRFSAERLKGVDSTLKIQPAKLEDSAVYLCASSLGSYEQYFGPGTRLTVT.

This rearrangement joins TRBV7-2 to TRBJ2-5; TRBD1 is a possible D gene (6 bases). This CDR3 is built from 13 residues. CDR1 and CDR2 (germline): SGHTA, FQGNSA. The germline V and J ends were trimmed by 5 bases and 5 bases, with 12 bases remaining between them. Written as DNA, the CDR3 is TGTGCCAGCAGCCGGTTCCAGGGGGAGACCCAGTACTTC. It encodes CASSRFQGETQYF.

The CDR3 coding sequence is TGTGCCAGCAGCCCCGGGTCCCTGAACACTGAAGCTTTCTTT. Translating gives CASSPGSLNTEAFF. The chain couples TRBV6-1 to TRBJ1-1; D gene ambiguous. The length of the CDR3 is 14 residues. The V end lost 6 bases, the J end lost 0 bases, and 11 bases lay between the germline ends. Germline V gene sequence: CDR1 MNHNS, CDR2 SASEGT.

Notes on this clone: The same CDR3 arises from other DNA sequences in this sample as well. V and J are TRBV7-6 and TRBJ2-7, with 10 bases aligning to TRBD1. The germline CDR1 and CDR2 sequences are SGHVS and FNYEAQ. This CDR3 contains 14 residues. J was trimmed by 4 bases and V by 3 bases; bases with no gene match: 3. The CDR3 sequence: CASSFGTGAYEQYF. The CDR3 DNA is TGTGCCAGCAGCTTCGGGACAGGGGCTTACGAGCAGTACTTC. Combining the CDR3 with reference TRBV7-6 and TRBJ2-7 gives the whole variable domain GAGVSQSPRYKVTKRGQDVALRCDPISGHVSLYWYRQALGQGPEFLTYFNYEAQQDKSGLPNDRFSAERPEGSISTLTIQRTEQRDSAMYRCASSFGTGAYEQYFGPGTRLTVT.

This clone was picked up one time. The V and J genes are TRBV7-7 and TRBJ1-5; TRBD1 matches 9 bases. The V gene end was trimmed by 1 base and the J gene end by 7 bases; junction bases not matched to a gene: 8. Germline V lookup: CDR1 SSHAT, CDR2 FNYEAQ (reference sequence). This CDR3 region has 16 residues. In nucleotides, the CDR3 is TGTGCCAGCAGCTTAGAAACTGGACAGGGGCCCCAGCCCCAGCATTTT. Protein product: CASSLETGQGPQPQHF.

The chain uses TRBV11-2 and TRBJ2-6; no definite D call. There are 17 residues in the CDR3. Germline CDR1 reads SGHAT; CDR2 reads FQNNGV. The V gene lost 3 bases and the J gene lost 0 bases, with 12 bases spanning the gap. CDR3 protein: CASSFFLPTSGANVLTF. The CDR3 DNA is TGTGCCAGCAGCTTTTTTCTACCTACCTCTGGGGCCAACGTCCTGACTTTC.

CDR3 sequence: CASSKSGGRPEETQYF. The CDR3 nucleotides read TGTGCCAGCAGCAAAAGCGGGGGACGCCCAGAAGAGACCCAGTACTTC. The chain carries TRBV21-1 and TRBJ2-5; the table assigns TRBD2, which was not confirmed against the DNA. TRBV21-1 has pseudogene status. The CDR3 spans 16 residues.

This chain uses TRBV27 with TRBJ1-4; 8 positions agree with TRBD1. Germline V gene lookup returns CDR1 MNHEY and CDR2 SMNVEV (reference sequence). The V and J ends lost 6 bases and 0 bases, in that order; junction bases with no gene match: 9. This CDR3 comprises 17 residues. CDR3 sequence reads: CASRSRGLFATNEKLFF. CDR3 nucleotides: TGTGCCAGCAGATCCAGGGGGCTCTTTGCAACTAATGAAAAACTGTTTTTT. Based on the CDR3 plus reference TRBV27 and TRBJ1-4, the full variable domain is EAQVTQNPRYLITVTGKKLTVTCSQNMNHEYMSWYRQDPGLGLRQIYYSMNVEVTDKGDVPEGYKVSRKEKRNFPLILESPSPNQTSLYFCASRSRGLFATNEKLFFGSGTQLSVL.

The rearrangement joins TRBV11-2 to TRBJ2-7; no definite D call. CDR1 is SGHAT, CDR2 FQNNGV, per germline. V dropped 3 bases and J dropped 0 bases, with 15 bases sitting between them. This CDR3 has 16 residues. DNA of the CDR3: TGTGCCAGCAGCTTCGGTCACGGAATGTCCTCCTACGAGCAGTACTTC. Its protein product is CASSFGHGMSSYEQYF.

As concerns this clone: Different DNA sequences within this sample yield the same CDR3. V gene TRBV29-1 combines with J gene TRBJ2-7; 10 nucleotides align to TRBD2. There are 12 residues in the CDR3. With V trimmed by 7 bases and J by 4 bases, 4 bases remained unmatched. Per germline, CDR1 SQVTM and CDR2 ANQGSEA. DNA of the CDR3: TGCAGCGCTCAGACTAGCGGGTACGAGCAGTACTTC. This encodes CSAQTSGYEQYF.

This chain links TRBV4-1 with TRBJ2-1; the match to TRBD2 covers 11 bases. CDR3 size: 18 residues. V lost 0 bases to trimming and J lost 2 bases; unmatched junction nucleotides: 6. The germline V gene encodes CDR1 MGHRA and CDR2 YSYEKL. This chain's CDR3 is CASSQDSSGGAAYNEQFF. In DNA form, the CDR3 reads TGCGCCAGCAGCCAAGATAGTAGCGGGGGGGCCGCCTACAATGAGCAGTTCTTC.

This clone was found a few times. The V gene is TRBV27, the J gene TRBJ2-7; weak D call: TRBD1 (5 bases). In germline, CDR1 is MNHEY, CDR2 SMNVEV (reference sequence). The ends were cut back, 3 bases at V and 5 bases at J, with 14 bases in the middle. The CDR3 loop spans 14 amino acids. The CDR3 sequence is CASSFQAGRHEQYF. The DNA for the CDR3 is TGTGCCAGCAGTTTCCAGGCAGGGCGTCACGAGCAGTACTTC.

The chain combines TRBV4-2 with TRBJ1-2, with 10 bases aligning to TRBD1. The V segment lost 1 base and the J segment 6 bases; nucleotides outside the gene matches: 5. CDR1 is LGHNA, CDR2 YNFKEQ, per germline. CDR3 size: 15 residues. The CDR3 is CASSQAGTGVNGYTF. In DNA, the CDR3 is TGTGCCAGCAGCCAAGCCGGGACAGGGGTTAATGGCTACACCTTC.